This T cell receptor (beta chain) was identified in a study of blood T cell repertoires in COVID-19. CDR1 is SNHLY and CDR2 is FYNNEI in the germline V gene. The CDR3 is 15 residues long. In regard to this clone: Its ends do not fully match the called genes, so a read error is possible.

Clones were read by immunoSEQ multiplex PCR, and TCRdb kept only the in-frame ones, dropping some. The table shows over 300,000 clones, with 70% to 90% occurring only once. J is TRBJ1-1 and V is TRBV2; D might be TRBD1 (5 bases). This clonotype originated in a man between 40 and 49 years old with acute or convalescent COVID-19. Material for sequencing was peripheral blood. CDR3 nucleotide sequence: TGTGCCAGCATTTTCAGGGTAATGCGGAACAGTGAAGCTTTCTTT. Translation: CASIFRVMRNSEAFF. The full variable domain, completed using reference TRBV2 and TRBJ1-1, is EPEVTQTPSHQVTQMGQEVILRCVPISNHLYFYWYRQILGQKVEFLVSFYNNEISEKSEIFDDQFSVERPDGSNFTLKIRSTKLEDSAMYFCASIFRVMRNSEAFFGQGTRLTVV.